The TCR beta chain described here comes from a study of identical twins. The study's findings and limits: Part of the zero-insertion signal could reflect confounding by invariant MAIT and iNKT cells.

Template switching added a universal primer site, and cDNA bore unique molecular identifiers. TCRdb redid the calling of the 5' RACE reads with MiXCR, one entry per CDR3 protein. The data hold approximately 680,000 distinct CDR3 sequences, with 7.1% observed a single time. CDR3 length: 15 residues. Looked up from germline, CDR1 is MNHNS and CDR2 is SASEGT. V lost 1 base, J lost 4 bases, and 10 bases lay in between. The donor group consisted entirely of healthy Caucasians. This clonotype was detected only a few times. Its antigen is unidentified. These data were also reused for a study on yellow fever vaccine responses in identical twins.

The receptor comes from a woman in her late teens or twenties in good health. The V gene is TRBV6-1, the J gene TRBJ2-2; no clear D gene. The sequencing input was PBMCs. CDR3 residues: CASSEDRPRTGELFF. CDR3 DNA: TGTGCCAGCAGTGAAGATAGGCCCCGCACCGGGGAGCTGTTTTTT.